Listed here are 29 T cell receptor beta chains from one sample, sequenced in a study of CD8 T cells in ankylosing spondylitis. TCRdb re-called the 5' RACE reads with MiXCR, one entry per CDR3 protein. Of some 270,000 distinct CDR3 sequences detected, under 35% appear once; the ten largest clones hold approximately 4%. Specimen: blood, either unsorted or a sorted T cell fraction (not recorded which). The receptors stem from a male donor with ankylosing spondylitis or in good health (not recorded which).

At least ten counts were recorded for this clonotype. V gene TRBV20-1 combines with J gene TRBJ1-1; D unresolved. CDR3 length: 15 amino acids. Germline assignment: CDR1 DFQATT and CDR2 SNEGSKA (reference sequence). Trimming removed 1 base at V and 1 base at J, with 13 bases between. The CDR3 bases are TGCAGTGCTAGAGGAATAGAAGCGAGGAACACTGAAGCTTTCTTT. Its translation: CSARGIEARNTEAFF.

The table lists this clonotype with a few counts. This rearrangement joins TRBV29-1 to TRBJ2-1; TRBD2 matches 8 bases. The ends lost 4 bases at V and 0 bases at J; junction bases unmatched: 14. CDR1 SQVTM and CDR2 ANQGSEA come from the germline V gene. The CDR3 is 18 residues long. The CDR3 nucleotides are TGCAGCGTTGCCGGGGGGGCGGGGGGATGGAGCTCCTACAATGAGCAGTTCTTC. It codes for CSVAGGAGGWSSYNEQFF.

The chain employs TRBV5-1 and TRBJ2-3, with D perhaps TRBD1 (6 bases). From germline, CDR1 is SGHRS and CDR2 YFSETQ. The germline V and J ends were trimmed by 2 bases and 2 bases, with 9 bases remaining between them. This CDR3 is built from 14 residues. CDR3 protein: CASSLGQNTDTQYF. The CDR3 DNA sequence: TGCGCCAGCAGCTTAGGACAGAACACAGATACGCAGTATTTT.

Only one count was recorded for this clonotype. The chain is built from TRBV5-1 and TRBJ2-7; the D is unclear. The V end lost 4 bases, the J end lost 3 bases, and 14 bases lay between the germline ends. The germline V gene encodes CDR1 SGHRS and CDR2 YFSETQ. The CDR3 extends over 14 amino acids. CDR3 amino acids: CASSPTDAHYEQYF. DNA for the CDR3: TGCGCCAGCAGCCCAACGGACGCACACTACGAGCAGTACTTC.

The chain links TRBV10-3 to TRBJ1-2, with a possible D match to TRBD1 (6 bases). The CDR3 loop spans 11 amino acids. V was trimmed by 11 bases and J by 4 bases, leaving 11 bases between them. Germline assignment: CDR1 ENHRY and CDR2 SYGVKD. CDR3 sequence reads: CAPQDSYGYTF. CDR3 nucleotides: TGTGCCCCCCAGGACAGCTATGGCTACACCTTC.

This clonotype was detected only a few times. The CDR3 DNA follows: TGCGCCAGCAGCTTGGTAGTTGCCAGGGACGACGAGCAGTACTTC. Protein sequence: CASSLVVARDDEQYF. The gene calls are TRBV5-1 and TRBJ2-7, with D perhaps assigned TRBD1 or TRBD2 (5 bases each). The CDR3 totals 15 residues. V was clipped by 0 bases and J by 5 bases, with 15 bases between them. The germline V gene has CDR1 SGHRS and CDR2 YFSETQ.

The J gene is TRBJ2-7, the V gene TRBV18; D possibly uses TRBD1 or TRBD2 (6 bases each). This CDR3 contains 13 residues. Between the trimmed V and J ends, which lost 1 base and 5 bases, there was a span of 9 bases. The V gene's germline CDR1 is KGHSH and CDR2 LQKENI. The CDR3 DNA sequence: TGTGCCAGCTCACCACGGGGGGCCAACGAGCAGTACTTC. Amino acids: CASSPRGANEQYF.

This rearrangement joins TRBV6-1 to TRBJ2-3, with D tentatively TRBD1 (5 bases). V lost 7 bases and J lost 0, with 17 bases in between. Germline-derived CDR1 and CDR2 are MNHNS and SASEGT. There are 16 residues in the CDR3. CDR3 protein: CASTPGRISSTDTQYF. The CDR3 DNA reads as TGTGCCAGCACCCCAGGGCGGATTTCTAGCACAGATACGCAGTATTTT.

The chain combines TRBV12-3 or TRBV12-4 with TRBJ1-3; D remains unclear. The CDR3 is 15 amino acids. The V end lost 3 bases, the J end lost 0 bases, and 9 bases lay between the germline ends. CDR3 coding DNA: TGTGCCAGCAGTTTCTCCCAGAGCTCTGGAAACACCATATATTTT. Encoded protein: CASSFSQSSGNTIYF.

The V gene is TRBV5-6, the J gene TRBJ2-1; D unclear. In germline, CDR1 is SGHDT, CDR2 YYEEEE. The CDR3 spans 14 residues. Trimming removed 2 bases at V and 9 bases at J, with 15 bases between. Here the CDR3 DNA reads TGTGCCAGCAGCTTTGGGCCCGGTGGATTTGAGCAGTTCTTC. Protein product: CASSFGPGGFEQFF.

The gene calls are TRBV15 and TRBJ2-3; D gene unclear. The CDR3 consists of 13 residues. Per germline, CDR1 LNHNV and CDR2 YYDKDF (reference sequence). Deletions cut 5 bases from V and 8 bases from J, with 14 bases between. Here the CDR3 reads CATSGRRVSTQYF. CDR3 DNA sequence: TGTGCCACCAGCGGACGTAGGGTATCTACGCAGTATTTT.

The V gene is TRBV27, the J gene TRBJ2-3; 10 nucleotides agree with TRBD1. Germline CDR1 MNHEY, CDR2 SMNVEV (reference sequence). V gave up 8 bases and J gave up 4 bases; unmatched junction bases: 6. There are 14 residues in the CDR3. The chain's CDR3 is CASVRDRGADTQYF. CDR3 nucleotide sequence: TGTGCCAGCGTCCGGGACAGGGGTGCAGATACGCAGTATTTT.

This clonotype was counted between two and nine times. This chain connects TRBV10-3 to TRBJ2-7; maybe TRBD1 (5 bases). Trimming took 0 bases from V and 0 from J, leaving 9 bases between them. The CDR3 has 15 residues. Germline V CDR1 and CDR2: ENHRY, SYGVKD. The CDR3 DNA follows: TGTGCCATCAGTGAGTCCCAGGGCCTCTCCTACGAGCAGTACTTC. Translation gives CAISESQGLSYEQYF.

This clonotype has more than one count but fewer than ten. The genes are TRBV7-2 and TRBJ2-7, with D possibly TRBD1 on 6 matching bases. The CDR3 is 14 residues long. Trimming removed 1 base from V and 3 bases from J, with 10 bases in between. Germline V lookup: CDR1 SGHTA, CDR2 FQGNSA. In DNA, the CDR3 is TGTGCCAGCAGCTTAGACAGGGTTATCTACGAGCAGTACTTC. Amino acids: CASSLDRVIYEQYF.

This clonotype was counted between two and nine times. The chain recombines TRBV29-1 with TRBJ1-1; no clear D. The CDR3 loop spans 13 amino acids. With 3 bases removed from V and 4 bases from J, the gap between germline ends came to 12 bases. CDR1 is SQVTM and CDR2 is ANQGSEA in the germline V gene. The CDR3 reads CSVDSGSPTEAFF. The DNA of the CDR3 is TGCAGCGTTGATTCAGGTTCGCCCACTGAAGCTTTCTTT. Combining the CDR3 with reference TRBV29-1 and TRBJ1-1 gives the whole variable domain SAVISQKPSRDICQRGTSLTIQCQVDSQVTMMFWYRQQPGQSLTLIATANQGSEATYESGFVIDKFPISRPNLTFSTLTVSNMSPEDSSIYLCSVDSGSPTEAFFGQGTRLTVV.

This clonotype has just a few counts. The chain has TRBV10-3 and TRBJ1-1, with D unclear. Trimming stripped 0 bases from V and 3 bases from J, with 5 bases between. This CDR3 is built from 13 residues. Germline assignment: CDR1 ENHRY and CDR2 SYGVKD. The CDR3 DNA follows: TGTGCCATCAGTGAGTCCGTGGACACTGAAGCTTTCTTT. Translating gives CAISESVDTEAFF.

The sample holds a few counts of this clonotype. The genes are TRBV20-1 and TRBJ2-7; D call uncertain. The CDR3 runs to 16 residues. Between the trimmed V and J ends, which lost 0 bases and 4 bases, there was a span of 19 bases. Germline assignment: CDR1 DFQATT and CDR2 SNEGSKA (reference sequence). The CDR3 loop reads CSARDRFSPNGYEQYF. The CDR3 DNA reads TGCAGTGCTAGAGATCGCTTCTCCCCTAATGGGTACGAGCAGTACTTC.

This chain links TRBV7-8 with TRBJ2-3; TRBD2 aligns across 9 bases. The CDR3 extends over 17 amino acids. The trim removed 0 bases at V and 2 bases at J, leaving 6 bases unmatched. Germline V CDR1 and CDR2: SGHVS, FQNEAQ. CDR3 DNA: TGTGCCAGCAGCTTAGCGTTTGGCGGGGGGGCCACAGATACGCAGTATTTT. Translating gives CASSLAFGGGATDTQYF.

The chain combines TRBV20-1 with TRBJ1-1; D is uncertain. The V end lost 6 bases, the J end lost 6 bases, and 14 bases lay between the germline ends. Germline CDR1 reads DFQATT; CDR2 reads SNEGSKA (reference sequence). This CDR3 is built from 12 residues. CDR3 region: CSARGPEAEAFF. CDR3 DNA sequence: TGCAGTGCCCGGGGTCCAGAGGCTGAAGCTTTCTTT.

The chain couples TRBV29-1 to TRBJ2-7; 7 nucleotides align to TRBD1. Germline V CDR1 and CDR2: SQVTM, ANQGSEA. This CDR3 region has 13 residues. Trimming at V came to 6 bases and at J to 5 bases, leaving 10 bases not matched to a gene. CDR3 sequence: CSVPGTARHEQYF. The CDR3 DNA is TGCAGCGTCCCCGGGACAGCGCGACACGAGCAGTACTTC.

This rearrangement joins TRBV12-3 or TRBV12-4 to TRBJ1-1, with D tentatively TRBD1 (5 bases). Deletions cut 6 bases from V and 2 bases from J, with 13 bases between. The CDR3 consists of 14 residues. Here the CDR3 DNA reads TGTGCCAGCAGCTCCGGGACCGATAACACTGAAGCTTTCTTT. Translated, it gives CASSSGTDNTEAFF.

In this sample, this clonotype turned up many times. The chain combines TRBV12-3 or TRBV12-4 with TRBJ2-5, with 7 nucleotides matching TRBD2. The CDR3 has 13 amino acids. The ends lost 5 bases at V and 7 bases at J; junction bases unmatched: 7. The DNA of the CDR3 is TGTGCCAGCAGTCCGGGGGGATCAGGGACCCAGTACTTC. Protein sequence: CASSPGGSGTQYF.

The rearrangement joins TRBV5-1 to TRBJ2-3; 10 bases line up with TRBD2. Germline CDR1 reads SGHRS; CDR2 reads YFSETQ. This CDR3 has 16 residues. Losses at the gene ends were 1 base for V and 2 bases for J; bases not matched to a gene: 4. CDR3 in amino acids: CASSLTSGEFTDTQYF. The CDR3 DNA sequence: TGCGCCAGCAGCTTGACTAGCGGGGAGTTCACAGATACGCAGTATTTT.

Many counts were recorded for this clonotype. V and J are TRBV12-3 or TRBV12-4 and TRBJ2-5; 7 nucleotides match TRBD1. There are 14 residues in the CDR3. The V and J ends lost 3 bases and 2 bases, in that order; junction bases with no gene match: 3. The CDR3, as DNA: TGTGCCAGCAGTTTCAAGGACAGGCAAGAGACCCAGTACTTC. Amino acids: CASSFKDRQETQYF.

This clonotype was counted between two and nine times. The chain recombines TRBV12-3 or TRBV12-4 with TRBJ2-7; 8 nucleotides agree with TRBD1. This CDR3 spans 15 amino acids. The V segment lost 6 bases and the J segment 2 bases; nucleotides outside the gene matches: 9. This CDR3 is CASSLWTGKAYEQYF. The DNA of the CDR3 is TGTGCCAGCAGCTTATGGACAGGGAAGGCCTACGAGCAGTACTTC.

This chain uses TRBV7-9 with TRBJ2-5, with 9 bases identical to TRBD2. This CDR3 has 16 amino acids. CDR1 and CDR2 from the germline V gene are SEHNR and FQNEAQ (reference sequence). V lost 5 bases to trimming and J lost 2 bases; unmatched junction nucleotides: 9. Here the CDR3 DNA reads TGTGCCAGCAGCCCCAGACTAGCGGAGATACAAGAGACCCAGTACTTC. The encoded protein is CASSPRLAEIQETQYF.

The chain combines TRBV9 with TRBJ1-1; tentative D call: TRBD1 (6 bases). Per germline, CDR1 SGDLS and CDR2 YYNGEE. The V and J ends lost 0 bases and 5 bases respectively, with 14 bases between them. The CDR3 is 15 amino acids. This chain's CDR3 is CASSVGAGVVTEAFF. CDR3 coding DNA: TGTGCCAGCAGCGTAGGGGCAGGGGTGGTAACTGAAGCTTTCTTT.

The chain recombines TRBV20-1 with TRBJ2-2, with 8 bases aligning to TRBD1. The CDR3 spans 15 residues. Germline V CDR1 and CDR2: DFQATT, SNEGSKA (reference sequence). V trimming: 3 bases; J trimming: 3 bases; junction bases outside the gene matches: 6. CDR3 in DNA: TGCAGTGCTAGCCCAGGGGGCGGGTACACCGGGGAGCTGTTTTTT. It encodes CSASPGGGYTGELFF.

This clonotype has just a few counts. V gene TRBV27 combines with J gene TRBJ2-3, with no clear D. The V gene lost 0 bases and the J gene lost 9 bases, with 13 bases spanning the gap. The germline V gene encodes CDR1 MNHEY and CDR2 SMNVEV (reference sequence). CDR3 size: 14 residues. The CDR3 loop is CASSLSDGGITQYF. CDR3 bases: TGTGCCAGCAGTTTATCGGATGGTGGGATCACGCAGTATTTT.